Listed here is a single T cell receptor beta chain. This record comes from a study of blood T cell repertoires in COVID-19. Study-level background: COVID-19 samples, acute and convalescent, were from the United States, Italy and Spain. PBMCs, B-cell-depleted T cells, or T cells provided the cDNA or gDNA that made up the material.

Clones were sequenced by immunoSEQ multiplex PCR, and TCRdb holds only the in-frame ones, with some missing. The sample carries roughly 700,000 clones, about nine tenths recorded once. Trimming took 9 bases from V and 4 from J; bases not matched to a gene: 5. Per the germline V gene, CDR1 is SNHLY and CDR2 is FYNNEI. The CDR3 is made up of 13 amino acids. The J gene is TRBJ1-2, the V gene TRBV2; 10 positions agree with TRBD1. Sequenced: peripheral blood. The sequence came from a woman younger than 35 with acute or convalescent COVID-19. The CDR3 here is CARQTGGGYGYTF. The CDR3, as DNA: TGTGCCAGACAGACAGGGGGCGGCTATGGCTACACCTTC.